This T cell receptor beta chain was sequenced for a study of metastatic and nonmetastatic thyroid tumors. Only a few counts were recorded for this clone. Ahead of thyroid surgery, no patient had received treatment of any kind. Original handling: For papillary thyroid cancer, a distant-metastasis classifier was constructed from CDR3 differences observed across clinicopathological groups. Using MiXCR, TCRdb re-called clones from the PCR reads. The authors' filters were not applied to this entry. The data contain 49,000 or so clones, under 30% of them singletons. The sequencing input was blood. This receptor was obtained from a male donor with papillary thyroid cancer or a benign thyroid nodule (not recorded which). Some clones in this sample may be carry-over from other donors' samples.

CDR3 DNA sequence: TGTGCCAGCAGTAAATTGACTAGCGGCTACGAGCAGTACTTC. Encoded protein: CASSKLTSGYEQYF. The chain is built from TRBV6-1 and TRBJ2-7; TRBD2 agrees at 9 bases. The CDR3 consists of 14 residues. Trimming removed 5 bases from V and 3 bases from J; junction bases left unmatched: 5. CDR1 MNHNS and CDR2 SASEGT come from the germline V gene.